Listed below are T cell receptor beta chains from one sample, sequenced in a study of siplizumab effects on memory and regulatory T cells. TCRdb's table, derived via immunoSEQ multiplex PCR, lists solely in-frame clones and lacks some. The sample lists about 50,000 clones, approximately 93% seen once, with roughly a sixth in the top ten. Input material: CD8+ T cells sorted from blood. The receptors derive from a human donor in good health. CDR3s include the opening cysteine and the closing phenylalanine or tryptophan. D genes are given only for firm matches. For some rows the clone size is stated as once, few or many, or as a class when expanded; others skip it.

CDR3aa: CASSLYQGPMNTEAFF
CDR3nt: TGTGCCAGCTCACTTTATCAGGGGCCGATGAACACTGAAGCTTTCTTT
d_gene: -
j_gene: TRBJ1-1
abundance: -
v_gene: TRBV18
len: 16

CDR3aa: CASSFGTGNNSPLHF
CDR3nt: TGTGCCAGCAGTTTTGGGACAGGGAATAATTCACCCCTCCACTTT
d_gene: TRBD1
j_gene: TRBJ1-6
abundance: -
v_gene: TRBV27
len: 15

CDR3aa: CASSEDRTYYEQYF
CDR3nt: TGTGCCAGCAGCGAGGACAGGACTTACTACGAGCAGTACTTC
d_gene: TRBD1
j_gene: TRBJ2-7
abundance: -
v_gene: TRBV5-4
len: 14

CDR3aa: CASSQDSDTYEQFF
CDR3nt: TGCGCCAGCAGCCAAGATTCGGATACTTATGAGCAGTTCTTC
d_gene: -
j_gene: TRBJ2-1
abundance: -
v_gene: TRBV4-1
len: 14

CDR3aa: CASSYPDREQYF
CDR3nt: TGTGCCAGCAGTTACCCCGACAGGGAGCAGTACTTC
d_gene: -
j_gene: TRBJ2-7
abundance: -
v_gene: TRBV6-5
len: 12

CDR3aa: CASSYSIFRGTFF
CDR3nt: TGTGCCAGCAGTTACTCGATTTTCAGGGGAACTTTCTTT
d_gene: -
j_gene: TRBJ1-1
abundance: few
v_gene: TRBV6-5
len: 13

CDR3aa: CASSLAGLGTDTQYF
CDR3nt: TGTGCCAGCAGCTTAGCGGGGCTGGGGACAGATACGCAGTATTTT
d_gene: -
j_gene: TRBJ2-3
abundance: -
v_gene: TRBV7-9
len: 15

CDR3aa: CASSTGQSSYEQYF
CDR3nt: TGTGCCAGCAGCACGGGACAGAGCTCCTACGAGCAGTACTTC
d_gene: TRBD1
j_gene: TRBJ2-7
abundance: -
v_gene: TRBV13
len: 14

CDR3aa: CASSQVMTGNYGYTF
CDR3nt: TGCGCCAGCAGCCAAGTTATGACAGGGAACTATGGCTACACCTTC
d_gene: TRBD1
j_gene: TRBJ1-2
abundance: -
v_gene: TRBV4-1
len: 15

CDR3aa: CASSLRGRGQETQYF
CDR3nt: TGTGCCAGCAGCTTGCGGGGCAGGGGCCAAGAGACCCAGTACTTC
d_gene: -
j_gene: TRBJ2-5
abundance: few
v_gene: TRBV7-7
len: 15

CDR3aa: CASSWFPGGSYGYTF
CDR3nt: TGTGCCAGCAGTTGGTTTCCGGGGGGGTCGTATGGCTACACCTTC
d_gene: -
j_gene: TRBJ1-2
abundance: -
v_gene: TRBV28
len: 15

CDR3aa: CASSFGDGYNEQFF
CDR3nt: TGTGCCAGCAGTTTTGGAGACGGTTACAATGAGCAGTTCTTC
d_gene: -
j_gene: TRBJ2-1
abundance: -
v_gene: TRBV27
len: 14

CDR3aa: CASSLWGAPTEAFF
CDR3nt: TGTGCCAGCAGCTTGTGGGGGGCGCCCACTGAAGCTTTCTTT
d_gene: -
j_gene: TRBJ1-1
abundance: -
v_gene: TRBV5-6
len: 14

CDR3aa: CASSDWDIRRDEQFF
CDR3nt: TGCGCCAGCAGTGATTGGGACATCAGAAGGGATGAGCAGTTCTTC
d_gene: -
j_gene: TRBJ2-1
abundance: -
v_gene: TRBV10-2
len: 15

CDR3aa: CASSQVLTSGSYEQYF
CDR3nt: TGCGCCAGCAGCCAAGTATTAACTAGCGGATCCTACGAGCAGTACTTC
d_gene: TRBD2
j_gene: TRBJ2-7
abundance: -
v_gene: TRBV4-1
len: 16

CDR3aa: CAGSEAVSDTQYF
CDR3nt: TGTGCCGGGTCTGAGGCAGTGTCAGATACGCAGTATTTT
d_gene: -
j_gene: TRBJ2-3
abundance: -
v_gene: TRBV2
len: 13

CDR3aa: CAISGAGFGSYNEQFF
CDR3nt: TGTGCCATCTCTGGAGCGGGGTTTGGCTCCTACAATGAGCAGTTCTTC
d_gene: TRBD2
j_gene: TRBJ2-1
abundance: -
v_gene: TRBV10-3
len: 16

CDR3aa: CASRSGIIYADTQYF
CDR3nt: TGTGCCAGTCGTAGCGGGATAATATACGCAGATACGCAGTATTTT
d_gene: TRBD2
j_gene: TRBJ2-3
abundance: -
v_gene: TRBV27
len: 15

CDR3aa: CASSWTDSEAFF
CDR3nt: TGTGCCAGCAGTTGGACGGACAGTGAAGCTTTCTTT
d_gene: -
j_gene: TRBJ1-1
abundance: -
v_gene: TRBV25-1
len: 12

CDR3aa: CASSAGTGNEQFF
CDR3nt: TGTGCCAGCAGCGCCGGGACAGGGAATGAGCAGTTCTTC
d_gene: TRBD1
j_gene: TRBJ2-1
abundance: -
v_gene: TRBV9
len: 13

CDR3aa: CASNPGHLSNQPQHF
CDR3nt: TGTGCCAGCAATCCCGGGCACCTTAGCAATCAGCCCCAGCATTTT
d_gene: -
j_gene: TRBJ1-5
abundance: -
v_gene: TRBV27
len: 15

CDR3aa: CASQPPRGGQYF
CDR3nt: TGTGCCAGTCAACCACCTCGTGGCGGGCAGTACTTC
d_gene: -
j_gene: TRBJ2-7
abundance: -
v_gene: TRBV19
len: 12

CDR3aa: CASSLKGLAGATNTQYF
CDR3nt: TGCGCCAGCAGCTTGAAGGGACTAGCGGGAGCAACGAATACGCAGTATTTT
d_gene: TRBD2
j_gene: TRBJ2-3
abundance: -
v_gene: TRBV5-1
len: 17

CDR3aa: CAWRGAGEGYGYTF
CDR3nt: TGTGCCTGGAGAGGCGCAGGGGAGGGGTATGGCTACACCTTC
d_gene: -
j_gene: TRBJ1-2
abundance: -
v_gene: TRBV30
len: 14

CDR3aa: CASSLRTGGRDTEAFF
CDR3nt: TGTGCCAGCAGCCTTAGGACAGGGGGTAGAGACACTGAAGCTTTCTTT
d_gene: TRBD1
j_gene: TRBJ1-1
abundance: -
v_gene: TRBV2
len: 16

CDR3aa: CASSLYSSGGTFDTQYF
CDR3nt: TGTGCCAGCAGTTTATATAGTTCGGGAGGGACATTCGATACGCAGTATTTT
d_gene: TRBD2
j_gene: TRBJ2-3
abundance: -
v_gene: TRBV28
len: 17

CDR3aa: CASSQVEIAGDNEQFF
CDR3nt: TGCGCCAGCAGCCAAGTGGAGATAGCGGGAGACAATGAGCAGTTCTTC
d_gene: TRBD2
j_gene: TRBJ2-1
abundance: -
v_gene: TRBV4-1
len: 16

CDR3aa: CASGLGGGYNEQFF
CDR3nt: TGTGCCAGCGGGCTCGGCGGGGGCTACAATGAGCAGTTCTTC
d_gene: TRBD2
j_gene: TRBJ2-1
abundance: -
v_gene: TRBV11-3
len: 14

CDR3aa: CASSIYGRGNTEAFF
CDR3nt: TGTGCCAGCAGCATCTACGGGCGAGGGAACACTGAAGCTTTCTTT
d_gene: -
j_gene: TRBJ1-1
abundance: -
v_gene: TRBV14
len: 15

CDR3aa: CASSLEDSHGTDTQYF
CDR3nt: TGTGCCAGCAGCTTAGAGGACTCACATGGCACAGATACGCAGTATTTT
d_gene: -
j_gene: TRBJ2-3
abundance: -
v_gene: TRBV7-6
len: 16

CDR3aa: CASSLERPSGDTQYF
CDR3nt: TGTGCCAGCAGCTTAGAGCGGCCCTCAGGAGATACGCAGTATTTT
d_gene: -
j_gene: TRBJ2-3
abundance: -
v_gene: TRBV5-4
len: 15

CDR3aa: CASSVDAGVTDTQYF
CDR3nt: TGTGCCAGCAGCGTAGATGCGGGAGTAACAGATACGCAGTATTTT
d_gene: TRBD2
j_gene: TRBJ2-3
abundance: -
v_gene: TRBV9
len: 15

CDR3aa: CASREGAYEQYF
CDR3nt: TGTGCCAGCAGAGAGGGAGCCTACGAGCAGTACTTC
d_gene: -
j_gene: TRBJ2-7
abundance: once
v_gene: TRBV2
len: 12

CDR3aa: CATSRDKFGTVSSYNEQFF
CDR3nt: TGTGCCACCAGCAGAGACAAATTCGGGACGGTTAGCTCCTACAATGAGCAGTTCTTC
d_gene: -
j_gene: TRBJ2-1
abundance: -
v_gene: TRBV15
len: 19

CDR3aa: CASSSDSGREQYF
CDR3nt: TGTGCCAGTAGTTCGGACAGTGGACGGGAGCAGTACTTC
d_gene: -
j_gene: TRBJ2-7
abundance: once
v_gene: TRBV19
len: 13

CDR3aa: CASSPYPSGRANEQFF
CDR3nt: TGTGCCAGCAGCCCCTACCCTAGCGGGAGGGCCAATGAGCAGTTCTTC
d_gene: TRBD2
j_gene: TRBJ2-1
abundance: once
v_gene: TRBV11-3
len: 16

CDR3aa: CASSYSGTGHNEQFF
CDR3nt: TGTGCCAGCAGTTACTCGGGGACAGGGCACAATGAGCAGTTCTTC
d_gene: TRBD1
j_gene: TRBJ2-1
abundance: -
v_gene: TRBV6-5
len: 15

CDR3aa: CASTPEPDSPGEKLFF
CDR3nt: TGTGCCAGCACCCCGGAGCCGGACTCCCCGGGTGAAAAACTGTTTTTT
d_gene: -
j_gene: TRBJ1-4
abundance: -
v_gene: TRBV5-6
len: 16

CDR3aa: CASSSRENNEQFF
CDR3nt: TGTGCCAGCAGCTCCCGGGAAAACAATGAGCAGTTCTTC
d_gene: -
j_gene: TRBJ2-1
abundance: -
v_gene: TRBV7-9
len: 13